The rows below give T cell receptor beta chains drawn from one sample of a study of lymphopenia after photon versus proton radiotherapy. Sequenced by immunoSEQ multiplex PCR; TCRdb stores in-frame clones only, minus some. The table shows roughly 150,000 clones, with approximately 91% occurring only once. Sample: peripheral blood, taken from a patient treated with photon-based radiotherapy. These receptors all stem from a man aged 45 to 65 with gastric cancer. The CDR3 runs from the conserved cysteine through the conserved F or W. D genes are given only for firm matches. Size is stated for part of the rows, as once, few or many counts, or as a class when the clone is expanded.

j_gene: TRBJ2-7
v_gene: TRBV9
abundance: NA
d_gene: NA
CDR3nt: TGTGCCAGCAGCGTAGATGGCCGCTCCTACGAGCAGTACTTC
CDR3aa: CASSVDGRSYEQYF

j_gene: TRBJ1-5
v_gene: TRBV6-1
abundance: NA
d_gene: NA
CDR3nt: TGTGCCAGCAGTTCCACGGGGGCGGGGCCCCAGCATTTT
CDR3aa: CASSSTGAGPQHF

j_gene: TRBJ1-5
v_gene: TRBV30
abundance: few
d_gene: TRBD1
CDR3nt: TGTGCCTGGAGCAGACAGGGAAATCAGCCCCAGCATTTT
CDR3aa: CAWSRQGNQPQHF

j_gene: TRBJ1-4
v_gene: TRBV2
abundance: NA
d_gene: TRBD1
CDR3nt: TGTGCCAGCAGTGTCGGGACAGGGTACGAAAAACTGTTTTTT
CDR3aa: CASSVGTGYEKLFF

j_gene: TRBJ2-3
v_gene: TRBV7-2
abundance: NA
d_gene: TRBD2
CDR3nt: TGTGCCAGCAGCTCCGATGGCGGGGGGGATACGCAGTATTTT
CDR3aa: CASSSDGGGDTQYF

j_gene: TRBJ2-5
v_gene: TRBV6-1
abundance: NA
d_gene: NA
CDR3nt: TGTGCCAGCAGTCCACGAGGGGGTGTTATCGAGACCCAGTACTTC
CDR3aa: CASSPRGGVIETQYF

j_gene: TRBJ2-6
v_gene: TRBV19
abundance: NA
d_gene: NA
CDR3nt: TGTGCCAGTAGTATCGGGGGACCCGGGGCCAACGTCCTGACTTTC
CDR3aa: CASSIGGPGANVLTF

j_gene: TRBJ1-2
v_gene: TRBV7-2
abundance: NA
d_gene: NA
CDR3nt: TGTGCCAGCAGCCTACGAAGTGGGAGGGACTATGGCTACACCTTC
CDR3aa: CASSLRSGRDYGYTF

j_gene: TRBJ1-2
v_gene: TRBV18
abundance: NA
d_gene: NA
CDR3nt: TGTGCCAGCTCACCAGACTTCAGGGGATGGTCAGACGATGGCTACACCTTC
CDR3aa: CASSPDFRGWSDDGYTF

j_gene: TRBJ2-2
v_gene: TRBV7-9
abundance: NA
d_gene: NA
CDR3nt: TGTGCCAGCAGCTCCGGGACACCGAACACCGGGGAGCTGTTTTTT
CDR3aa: CASSSGTPNTGELFF

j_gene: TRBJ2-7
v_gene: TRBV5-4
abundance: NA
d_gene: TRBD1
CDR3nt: TGTGCCAGCAGCCATGGAGGGACAGGGCGAAACGAGCAGTACTTC
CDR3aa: CASSHGGTGRNEQYF

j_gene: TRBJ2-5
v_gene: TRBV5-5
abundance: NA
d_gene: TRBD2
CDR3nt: TGTGCCAGCAGCTCCGGACTAGGGTCAGAGACCCAGTACTTC
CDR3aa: CASSSGLGSETQYF

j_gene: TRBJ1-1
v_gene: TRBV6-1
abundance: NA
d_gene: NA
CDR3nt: TGTGCCAGCAGTACAGCCTCTATGAACACTGAAGCTTTCTTT
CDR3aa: CASSTASMNTEAFF

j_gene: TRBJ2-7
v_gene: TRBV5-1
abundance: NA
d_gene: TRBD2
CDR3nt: TGCGCCAGCAGGGCGGGACTAGTTAGTTTTCGGTGGTACTTC
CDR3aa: CASRAGLVSFRWYF

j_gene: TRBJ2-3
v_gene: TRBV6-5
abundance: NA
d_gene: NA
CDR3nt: TGTGCCAGCGCCGGGACAAACACAGATACGCAGTATTTT
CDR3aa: CASAGTNTDTQYF

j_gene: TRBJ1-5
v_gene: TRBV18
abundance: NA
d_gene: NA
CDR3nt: TGTGCCAGCTCACCAGGCGGGACAAATAGCAATCAGCCCCAGCATTTT
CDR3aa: CASSPGGTNSNQPQHF

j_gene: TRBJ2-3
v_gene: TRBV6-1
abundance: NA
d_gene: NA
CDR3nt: TGTGCCAGCAGTAGCGGGACAGTTAGCACAGATACGCAGTATTTT
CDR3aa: CASSSGTVSTDTQYF

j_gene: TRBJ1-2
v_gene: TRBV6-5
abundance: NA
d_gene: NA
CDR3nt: TGTGCCAGCAGTCCAGTCCGGGACATCAGAGGCTACACCTTC
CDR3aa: CASSPVRDIRGYTF

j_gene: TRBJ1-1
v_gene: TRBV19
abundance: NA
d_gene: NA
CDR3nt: TGTGCCAGTAGTTACAGGGTCACGAACACTGAAGCTTTCTTT
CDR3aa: CASSYRVTNTEAFF

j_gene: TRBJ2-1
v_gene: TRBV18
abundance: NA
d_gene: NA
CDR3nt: TGTGCCAGCTCACCAGCTAGCAGCGATGAGCAGTTCTTC
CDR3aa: CASSPASSDEQFF

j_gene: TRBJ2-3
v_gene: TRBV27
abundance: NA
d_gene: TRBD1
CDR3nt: TGTGCCAGCAGTCCCAACAGGGGGGATACGCAGTATTTT
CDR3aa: CASSPNRGDTQYF

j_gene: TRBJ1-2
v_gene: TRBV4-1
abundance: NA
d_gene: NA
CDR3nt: TGCGCCAGCAGCCAAGACTCCTATGGCTACACCTTC
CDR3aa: CASSQDSYGYTF

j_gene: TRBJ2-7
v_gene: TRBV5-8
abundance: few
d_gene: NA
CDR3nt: TGTGCCAGCAGCTTGGGCAGGGCCGAGCAGTACTTC
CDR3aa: CASSLGRAEQYF

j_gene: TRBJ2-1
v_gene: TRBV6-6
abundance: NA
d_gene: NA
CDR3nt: TGTGCCAGCACCACGGGGACTCCCCGCAATGAGCAGTTCTTC
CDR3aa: CASTTGTPRNEQFF

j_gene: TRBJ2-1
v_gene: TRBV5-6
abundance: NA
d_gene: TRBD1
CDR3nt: TGTGCCAGCAGCTTGGTTTACAGGGGAAATGAGCAGTTCTTC
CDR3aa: CASSLVYRGNEQFF

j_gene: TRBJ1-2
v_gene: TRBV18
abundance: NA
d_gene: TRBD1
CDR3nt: TGTGCCAGCTCACCACAGAAGGGGGCGAGGGTAGTCTATGGCTACACCTTC
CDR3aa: CASSPQKGARVVYGYTF

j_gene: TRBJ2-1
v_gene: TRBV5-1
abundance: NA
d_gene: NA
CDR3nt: TGCGCCAGCAGCTCGCCTGAGGGGGTTGGGGTCAAGGAGCAGTTCTTC
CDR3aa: CASSSPEGVGVKEQFF

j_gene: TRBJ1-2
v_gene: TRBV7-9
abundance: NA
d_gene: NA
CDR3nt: TGTGCCAGCAGCTTCGAGACGCTTACTCTTGGCTATGGCTACACCTTC
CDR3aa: CASSFETLTLGYGYTF

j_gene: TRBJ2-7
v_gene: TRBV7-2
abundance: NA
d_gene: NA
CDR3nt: TGTGCCAGCAGCCTGGGCGGCGGGGTTTACTTC
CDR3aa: CASSLGGGVYF

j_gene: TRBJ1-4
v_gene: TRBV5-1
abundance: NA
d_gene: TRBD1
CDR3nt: TGCGCCAGCAGAACGGACAGGGGGCGTGAAAAACTGTTTTTT
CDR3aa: CASRTDRGREKLFF

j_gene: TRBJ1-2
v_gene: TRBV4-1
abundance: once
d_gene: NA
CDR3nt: TGCGCCAGCAGCCAAGATGGGGGGCGAGTTGGCTACACCTTC
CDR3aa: CASSQDGGRVGYTF

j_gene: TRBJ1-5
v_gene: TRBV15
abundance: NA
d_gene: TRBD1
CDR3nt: TGTGCCTCCTCCCGGGACAGACATAGCAATCAGCCCCAGCATTTT
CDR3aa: CASSRDRHSNQPQHF

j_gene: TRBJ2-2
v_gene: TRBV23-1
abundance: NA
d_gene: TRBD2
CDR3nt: TGCGCCAGCAGTCCTCAGACTAGCGGGAGCGAGTTCGGGGAGCTGTTTTTT
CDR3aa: CASSPQTSGSEFGELFF

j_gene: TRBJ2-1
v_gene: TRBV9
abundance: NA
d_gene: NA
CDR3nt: TGTGCCAGCAGCGCTGCCGGGCTCAACTACAATGAGCAGTTCTTC
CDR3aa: CASSAAGLNYNEQFF

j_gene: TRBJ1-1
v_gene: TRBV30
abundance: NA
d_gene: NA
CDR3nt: TGTGCCTGGAGTGTACAAGGGGCAACTGAAGCTTTCTTT
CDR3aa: CAWSVQGATEAFF

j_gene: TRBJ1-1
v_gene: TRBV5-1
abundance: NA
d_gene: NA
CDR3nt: TGCGCCAGCAGCATTACACGGATGAACGTTGAAGCTTTCTTT
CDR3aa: CASSITRMNVEAFF

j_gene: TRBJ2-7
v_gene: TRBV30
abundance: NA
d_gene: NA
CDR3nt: TGTGCCTGGAACCCTCCGACAGCTGCCTACGAGCAGTACTTC
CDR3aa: CAWNPPTAAYEQYF

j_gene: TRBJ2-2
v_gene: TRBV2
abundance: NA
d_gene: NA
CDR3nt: TGTGCCAGCAGTGAAGTGGGGGCGACCACCGGGGAGCTGTTTTTT
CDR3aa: CASSEVGATTGELFF